Listed below are T cell receptor beta chains from one sample, sequenced in a study of early T cells in non-severe SARS-CoV-2 infection. TCRdb redid the calling of the 5' RACE reads with MiXCR, one entry per CDR3 protein. The sample comprises tens of thousands of distinct CDR3 sequences, about 4.3% of which are singletons, and approximately 5.3% rests with the top ten. Here the sequenced sample was whole blood, taken at baseline. The receptor set was obtained from an adult who was a healthcare worker with PCR-confirmed SARS-CoV-2 infection or an uninfected control (not recorded which). The CDR3 runs from the conserved cysteine through the conserved F or W. The order of the fields is V gene, clone size, D gene, J gene, CDR3 DNA, CDR3 protein. D genes are given only for firm matches. Clone size appears in some rows only: once, few, many, or a class for an expanded clone.

v_gene: TRBV6-4
abundance: medium-sized
d_gene: TRBD1
j_gene: TRBJ1-1
CDR3nt: TGTGCCAGCAGTCCACAGGGGCCCCGCGCTTTCTTT
CDR3aa: CASSPQGPRAFF

v_gene: TRBV5-4
abundance: NA
d_gene: NA
j_gene: TRBJ2-5
CDR3nt: TGTGCCAGCAAGTGGATACCCCAAGAGACCCAGTACTTC
CDR3aa: CASKWIPQETQYF

v_gene: TRBV12-3/TRBV12-4
abundance: many
d_gene: TRBD1
j_gene: TRBJ2-7
CDR3nt: TGTGCCAGCAGTTCACAGGGGGCGGGCTACGAGCAGTACTTC
CDR3aa: CASSSQGAGYEQYF

v_gene: TRBV7-2
abundance: NA
d_gene: TRBD1
j_gene: TRBJ1-4
CDR3nt: TGTGCCAGCAAAGAGGGGGCCAGGGAAAAACTGTTTTTT
CDR3aa: CASKEGAREKLFF

v_gene: TRBV3-1
abundance: many
d_gene: NA
j_gene: TRBJ1-6
CDR3nt: TGTGCCAGCAGCCAATCAACAGGGAATTCACCCCTCCACTTT
CDR3aa: CASSQSTGNSPLHF

v_gene: TRBV11-3
abundance: many
d_gene: NA
j_gene: TRBJ2-5
CDR3nt: TGTGCCAGCAGCTTAGCGCAAACCCAAGAGACCCAGTACTTC
CDR3aa: CASSLAQTQETQYF

v_gene: TRBV6-1
abundance: many
d_gene: TRBD1
j_gene: TRBJ1-5
CDR3nt: TGTGCCAGCAGTGACCGGGACAGGGGTTATAGCAATCAGCCCCAGCATTTT
CDR3aa: CASSDRDRGYSNQPQHF

v_gene: TRBV6-1
abundance: few
d_gene: NA
j_gene: TRBJ1-1
CDR3nt: TGTGCCAGCAGTGAAGCCCTCTCTCGGGCTTTCTTT
CDR3aa: CASSEALSRAFF

v_gene: TRBV12-3/TRBV12-4
abundance: many
d_gene: TRBD2
j_gene: TRBJ2-3
CDR3nt: TGTGCCAGCAGTTTAGGCCTAGCGGGAGTGGCAGATACGCAGTATTTT
CDR3aa: CASSLGLAGVADTQYF

v_gene: TRBV9
abundance: many
d_gene: NA
j_gene: TRBJ2-5
CDR3nt: TGTGCCAGCAGCGTAGTAGCCGGGGTCGAGACCCAGTACTTC
CDR3aa: CASSVVAGVETQYF

v_gene: TRBV5-4
abundance: many
d_gene: NA
j_gene: TRBJ2-3
CDR3nt: TGTGCCAGCAGCTTGGATGGACAGAGCACAGATACGCAGTATTTT
CDR3aa: CASSLDGQSTDTQYF

v_gene: TRBV6-2/TRBV6-3
abundance: many
d_gene: NA
j_gene: TRBJ1-1
CDR3nt: TGTGCCAGCAGTTACGTCTGGGACACTGAAGCTTTCTTT
CDR3aa: CASSYVWDTEAFF

v_gene: TRBV7-2
abundance: many
d_gene: NA
j_gene: TRBJ2-5
CDR3nt: TGTGCCAGCCTGGGAAGCGCGGAGACCCAGTACTTC
CDR3aa: CASLGSAETQYF

v_gene: TRBV7-9
abundance: many
d_gene: NA
j_gene: TRBJ2-7
CDR3nt: TGTGCCAGCAGCCGTACTTCGGGCTACGAGCAGTACTTC
CDR3aa: CASSRTSGYEQYF

v_gene: TRBV29-1
abundance: many
d_gene: TRBD1
j_gene: TRBJ2-7
CDR3nt: TGCAGCGTTGAAAAGACAGGGTTCAAAGAGCAGTACTTC
CDR3aa: CSVEKTGFKEQYF

v_gene: TRBV4-2
abundance: many
d_gene: NA
j_gene: TRBJ1-2
CDR3nt: TGTGCCAGCAGCCAACCTACAGGGAAGGGTGACTACACCTTC
CDR3aa: CASSQPTGKGDYTF

v_gene: TRBV12-5
abundance: many
d_gene: NA
j_gene: TRBJ2-5
CDR3nt: TGTGCTAGTGGCCGCTCGGGACCTCCAGGGGAGACCCAGTACTTC
CDR3aa: CASGRSGPPGETQYF

v_gene: TRBV6-1
abundance: few
d_gene: TRBD2
j_gene: TRBJ2-7
CDR3nt: TGTGCCAGCAGTGCGGCTAGCGGGAGTAGCGAGCAGTACTTC
CDR3aa: CASSAASGSSEQYF

v_gene: TRBV7-2
abundance: many
d_gene: NA
j_gene: TRBJ2-1
CDR3nt: TGTGCCAGCAGCTTACAAATAGGGACCTACAATGAGCAGTTCTTC
CDR3aa: CASSLQIGTYNEQFF

v_gene: TRBV6-1
abundance: many
d_gene: NA
j_gene: TRBJ2-6
CDR3nt: TGTGCCAGCAGGCAGGACCGCTCTGGGGCCAACGTCCTGACTTTC
CDR3aa: CASRQDRSGANVLTF

v_gene: TRBV29-1
abundance: many
d_gene: NA
j_gene: TRBJ2-3
CDR3nt: TGCAGCGTTTCAGGACGGGGCGGGGCAGATACGCAGTATTTT
CDR3aa: CSVSGRGGADTQYF

v_gene: TRBV7-6
abundance: NA
d_gene: NA
j_gene: TRBJ2-5
CDR3nt: TGTGCCAGCAGCTCTAACGCGAGAGAAGAGACCCAGTACTTC
CDR3aa: CASSSNAREETQYF

v_gene: TRBV7-2
abundance: many
d_gene: NA
j_gene: TRBJ2-5
CDR3nt: TGTGCCAGCAGTTTTCACGGAGGCCAAGAGACCCAGTACTTC
CDR3aa: CASSFHGGQETQYF

v_gene: TRBV19
abundance: few
d_gene: TRBD1
j_gene: TRBJ2-5
CDR3nt: TGTGCCAGTAGTACCCGTACAGGGGGCGAGACCCAGTACTTC
CDR3aa: CASSTRTGGETQYF

v_gene: TRBV27
abundance: many
d_gene: NA
j_gene: TRBJ2-7
CDR3nt: TGTGCCAGCAGTTTCCGACGACAGGACTACGAGCAGTACTTC
CDR3aa: CASSFRRQDYEQYF

v_gene: TRBV12-3/TRBV12-4
abundance: many
d_gene: NA
j_gene: TRBJ1-5
CDR3nt: TGTGCCAGCAGCCCTAAAGGTGTGGGGAATCAGCCCCAGCATTTT
CDR3aa: CASSPKGVGNQPQHF

v_gene: TRBV12-3/TRBV12-4
abundance: many
d_gene: TRBD1
j_gene: TRBJ1-1
CDR3nt: TGTGCCAGCAGTTCTGGGGACAGGGTCACTGAAGCTTTCTTT
CDR3aa: CASSSGDRVTEAFF

v_gene: TRBV7-2
abundance: few
d_gene: NA
j_gene: TRBJ2-7
CDR3nt: TGTGCCAGCAGCCCTTACAGGGATTCATCCTACGAGCAGTACTTC
CDR3aa: CASSPYRDSSYEQYF

v_gene: TRBV2
abundance: few
d_gene: NA
j_gene: TRBJ1-2
CDR3nt: TGTGCCAGCAGTGAATTTCGGGTCCACACCTTC
CDR3aa: CASSEFRVHTF

v_gene: TRBV20-1
abundance: few
d_gene: NA
j_gene: TRBJ1-1
CDR3nt: TGCAGTGCTAGAGATGGGGGGGCTGAAGCTTTCTTT
CDR3aa: CSARDGGAEAFF

v_gene: TRBV7-2
abundance: many
d_gene: NA
j_gene: TRBJ1-2
CDR3nt: TGTGCCAGCAGCTTTCGGGGGCGCTACTATGGCTACACCTTC
CDR3aa: CASSFRGRYYGYTF

v_gene: TRBV12-3/TRBV12-4
abundance: many
d_gene: NA
j_gene: TRBJ1-2
CDR3nt: TGTGCCAGCAGTACCGATGGGGGAGAAAACTATGGCTACACCTTC
CDR3aa: CASSTDGGENYGYTF

v_gene: TRBV6-1
abundance: medium-sized
d_gene: NA
j_gene: TRBJ2-6
CDR3nt: TGTGCCAGCAGTCCTAGTCGCTCTGGGGCCAACGTCCTGACTTTC
CDR3aa: CASSPSRSGANVLTF

v_gene: TRBV7-9
abundance: few
d_gene: NA
j_gene: TRBJ2-3
CDR3nt: TGTGCCAGCAGCTTTGGTGAGACAGATACGCAGTATTTT
CDR3aa: CASSFGETDTQYF

v_gene: TRBV12-3/TRBV12-4
abundance: many
d_gene: NA
j_gene: TRBJ1-5
CDR3nt: TGTGCCAGCACCGCTATGCCCTCTCGACAGCCCCAGCATTTT
CDR3aa: CASTAMPSRQPQHF

v_gene: TRBV29-1
abundance: NA
d_gene: NA
j_gene: TRBJ2-5
CDR3nt: TGCAGCGTAGCGACAGTGTACCAAGAGACCCAGTACTTC
CDR3aa: CSVATVYQETQYF

v_gene: TRBV18
abundance: many
d_gene: NA
j_gene: TRBJ2-7
CDR3nt: TGTGCCAGCTCACCCTTAAATGGAGTTAACGAGTACTTC
CDR3aa: CASSPLNGVNEYF